The source of this TCR beta chain is a study of blood T cell repertoires in COVID-19. Study in general: Acute and convalescent COVID-19 specimens originated in the United States, Italy and Spain. T cells, B-cell-depleted T cells, or PBMCs supplied cDNA or gDNA.

The CDR3 spans 19 residues. The trim removed 4 bases at V and 0 bases at J, leaving 11 bases unmatched. Germline-derived CDR1 and CDR2 are MNHNS and SASEGT. Sequencing used immunoSEQ multiplex PCR; TCRdb keeps in-frame clones, though not all of them. The sample has a few hundred thousand clones; approximately 86% are singletons. This TCR was sampled from a woman between 50 and 59 years old who had recovered from COVID-19. This chain joins TRBV6-1 and TRBJ2-4; 11 nucleotides line up with TRBD2. Sequencing was performed on peripheral blood. In nucleotides, the CDR3 is TGTGCCAGCAGTGTCCCTCTTAGCGGGGGGGTTCTAGCCAAAAACATTCAGTACTTC. This encodes CASSVPLSGGVLAKNIQYF.